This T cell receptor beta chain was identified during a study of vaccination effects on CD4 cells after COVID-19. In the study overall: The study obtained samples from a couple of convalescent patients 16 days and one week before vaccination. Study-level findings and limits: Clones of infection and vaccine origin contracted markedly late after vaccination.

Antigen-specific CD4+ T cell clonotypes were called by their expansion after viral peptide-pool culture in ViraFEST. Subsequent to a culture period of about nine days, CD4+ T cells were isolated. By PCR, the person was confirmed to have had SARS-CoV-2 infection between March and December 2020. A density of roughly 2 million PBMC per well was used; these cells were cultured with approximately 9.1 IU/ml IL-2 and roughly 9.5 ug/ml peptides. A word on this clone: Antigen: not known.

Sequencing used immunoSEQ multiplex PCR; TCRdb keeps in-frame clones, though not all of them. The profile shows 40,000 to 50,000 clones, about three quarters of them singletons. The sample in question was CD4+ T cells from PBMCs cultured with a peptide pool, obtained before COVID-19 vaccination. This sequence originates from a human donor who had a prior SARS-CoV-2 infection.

CDR3 nucleotide sequence: TGTGCCAGCAGCCCGATCGGGACAGGGGTCTATGGCTACACCTTC. It translates to CASSPIGTGVYGYTF. J is TRBJ1-2 and V is TRBV2; 10 nucleotides match TRBD1. This CDR3 is built from 15 residues. V shed 6 bases and J 4 bases; nucleotides not matched to a gene: 8. Germline V gives CDR1 SNHLY, CDR2 FYNNEI.